This T cell receptor (beta chain) comes out of a study of cytomegalovirus exposure and HLA in healthy donors (dated by TCRdb to the late 2010s). Background for the entire study: An earlier analysis of some 600 of the donors reported under 300 Gb of sequence data and 117 million unique TCR beta sequences obtained from 180 million or so T cells. The number of typed donors differed by locus: roughly 620-630 for A, B, C, DRB1 and DQB1; about 520 for DQA1; fewer than 610 for DPA1; and approximately 450 for DPB1. Roughly 300 gigabases of sequencing data and roughly 81 million unique TCR sequences made up an early release that covered nearly 650 HLA-typed donors. A later analysis re-examined previously published TCR beta repertoires from roughly 720 donors and added high-resolution HLA genotyping to investigate patterns of TCR occurrence. Genome-wide SNP genotypes for about three fifths of the 666 donors were used in a later genetic analysis, which treated that subset as a discovery cohort. Among the roughly 400 genotyped donors, around 81% belonged to the genetic ancestry cluster associated with self-reported Caucasian donors. High-throughput TCR immunosequencing, statistical association of individual TCRs with disease status, and machine learning were combined to predict cytomegalovirus infection status. In addition to the first cohort of 650 to 750 subjects, a separate validation cohort of 120 different subjects was used. The T cell repertoires of 700 or so subjects were profiled by immunosequencing and related to cytomegalovirus serostatus. HLA typing covered class I and class II loci at four-digit resolution. Alongside the repertoire data, information on donor age, sex, ethnicity and CMV serostatus was compiled. Every discovery cohort repertoire had been produced on one sequencing platform. Four or five DR-DQ haplotypes were handled as single units for association and clustering because linkage in the cohort was strong. Rather than using new phenotypic data, the later analysis identified candidate immune exposures from TCR beta sequences and from how often those sequences occurred across donors. To decide whether each TCR beta V gene segment behaved as functional or pseudogenic, an earlier analysis of 587 of the donors relied on high-throughput TCR beta sequencing. The study aimed to test whether cataloging public T cell receptors could reveal signatures of past pathogen exposure. Among some 400 genotyped donors of the cohort, an average of 235,054 unique TCR beta nucleotide sequences were sequenced per donor, about a sixth of them non-productive. Study-wide conclusions, independent of this receptor: The classifier was reported to diagnose cytomegalovirus status with high specificity and sensitivity in both the original and validation cohorts. Because some donors lacked HLA typing at each locus, the association tests relied only on the typed subset. Compared with the approximately 700-donor mean, donors in an Asian-associated ancestry cluster had fewer N-insertions in productive TCRs, according to a later genetic analysis. In a later analysis, TCR association rates were found to vary across HLA loci, with the most associated TCRs seen for DRB1 alleles and the fewest for HLA-C alleles. For the cohort, immune exposure information was limited to CMV serostatus. The authors suggested that the approach could potentially be generalized to other disease states and immunological phenotypes. A group of highly shared sequence variants was considered likely to be a technical artifact of the sequencing pipeline. Most TCR sequences were seen in very few donors, while some public TCRs were found in many individuals. In vitro tests confirmed that a few of the cytomegalovirus-associated TCR beta chains recognize cytomegalovirus antigens. Presence/absence analyses assumed roughly uniform sequencing depth across donors, an assumption that may not hold. Linkage disequilibrium might explain the correlated functional status among segregating V segments, but an unknown experimental factor could not be excluded. Because the 87-base-pair reads could not distinguish some IMGT-functional V segments, including TRBV6-2 and TRBV6-3, those segments were excluded. A further reported finding was that TCR beta sequences accurately predicted the HLA-A and HLA-B alleles for most subjects in the first cohort. According to a later analysis, most CMV-associated TCR beta chains appeared to be HLA-restricted, and the HLA associations seemed to be driven largely by CMV exposure. The cohort was sequenced for TCR beta chains only, and without alpha or paired-chain data the features that could be detected were limited. In a later analysis, HLA-associated TCR beta chains were found to be more clonally expanded and to have lower generation probabilities than equally common non-associated chains. At a false discovery rate of 0.05, a later analysis linked under 20,000 TCR beta sequences to specific HLA alleles. An earlier analysis of around 600 of the donors showed that most TCR beta V segments appeared in productive rearrangements either about 90% or about 30% of the time, which broadly matched IMGT annotations. Because counts were too low, around 18 rarely observed V segments, including chromosome 9 orphons, were left out of the earlier analysis of approximately 580 of the donors. The study listed 150 to 200 TCR beta chains as associated with cytomegalovirus. Assigning TCR associations to individual alleles was difficult when HLA alleles, especially DR and DQ, strongly co-occurred. According to a later analysis, parvovirus B19, influenza, CMV and Epstein-Barr virus appeared linked to several top co-occurrence clusters. A later genetic analysis associated a missense DCLRE1C variant with V-gene and J-gene trimming of TCR beta chains, and an independent cohort replicated the association.

The receptor library was made with the immunoSEQ multiplex PCR assay. A mixture of 60 forward primers for TCR Vbeta segments and 13 reverse primers for TCR Jbeta segments was used in the multiplex PCR. Amplification of the CDR3 region of rearranged TCR beta genes was performed with a multiplex PCR assay on genomic DNA. The Illumina HiSeq System was used to sequence the amplified TCR beta libraries as 87-base-pair reads. In the original analysis: A later analysis tallied some 79 million unique TCR beta chains across the approximately 670 repertoires, and some 10 million of those chains were shared by two or more donors. To remove PCR and sequencing errors, raw reads were error-corrected and collapsed into unique sequences using a nearest-neighbor algorithm that merged closely related sequences. V, D and J gene segments were assigned by aligning CDR3 sequences to IMGT reference sequences. For a sequence to be retained, at least a six-nucleotide match to both a V gene segment and a J gene segment was required. Rearrangements were classified as productive when the CDR3 lacked stop codons and remained in frame with V and J, and all other rearrangements were classified as non-productive. CDR3 was defined by IMGT convention, running from the second conserved V-encoded cysteine to the conserved J-encoded phenylalanine. Sequences without an unambiguous match to a single V gene segment were excluded from the earlier analysis of about 600 of the donors. An earlier analysis of 587 of the donors called V segments functional above 56.7% productive rearrangements and segregating when the between-donor standard deviation exceeded 5%. A statistical classification framework was developed to diagnose cytomegalovirus status using the catalog of TCR beta chain sequences. In a later analysis, TCR nucleotide sequences were compared against IMGT/GENE-DB human TR gene sequences so that V and J genes could be assigned. A later analysis assigned CDR3 sequences and most-parsimonious VDJ recombination scenarios with the TCRdist pipeline. In a later analysis, each TCR beta chain was defined by its CDR3 amino acid sequence together with its V-gene family, and reads without a unique V-gene family were excluded. As a way to deal with suspected cross-contamination and a sequencing artifact, a later analysis dropped roughly 600 nucleotide sequences that were highly shared and had low generation probability. For each public chain, a later analysis derived a clonal expansion index from normalized ranks of inferred template counts within each repertoire. Generation probabilities in a later analysis came from a VDJ recombination model fitted to out-of-frame rearrangements, and those results were checked against IGoR. A later analysis scored TCR-TCR, TCR-HLA and TCR-CMV co-occurrence with hypergeometric tests, applying a repertoire-size bias correction to TCR pairs. In a later analysis, false discovery rates were estimated by permuting HLA or CMV assignments 20 times. In a later analysis, co-occurring TCRs were grouped with DBSCAN, and TCRdist sequence similarity was added when clustering was performed within HLA-allele-positive subsets. Repertoires with fewer than 30,000 or more than 120,000 public chains, plus five repertoires with anomalous nucleotide sharing, were excluded from co-occurrence clustering. As stored in TCRdb, this immuneACCESS dataset retains in-frame rearrangements with V and J assigned. A fraction of the clones does not appear; measured against another copy, unresolved V genes explain less than half of the discrepancy, and the remainder lacks a known reason. V and J calls and clone size follow that table, whereas D and trimming were derived from the DNA. Counted in this sample were 100,000 to 150,000 clones; 70% to 85% of them appeared once. Roughly 3% of the sample rests with the top ten.

Deletion took 2 bases off V and 5 bases off J, with a span of 13 bases between the germline ends. CDR1 and CDR2 are read off the germline V gene as SGHRS and YFSETQ. The cysteine opens and the phenylalanine closes a CDR3 of 14 amino acids. Only the CDR3 region is kept as DNA, spanning 42 bases read in frame from base 1. The cohort was made up of under 800 healthy bone marrow donors. Cohort members were all nominally healthy when sampled, although unrecorded immune exposures were likely present. The donor was CMV seropositive and belonged to the group of around 300 seropositive cohort members. Every donor gave a peripheral blood sample, and the peripheral blood mononuclear cells from that sample were used for TCR beta sequencing. The Qiagen DNeasy Blood Extraction Kit was used to extract genomic DNA from the blood cell samples. A word on this clone: Its target antigen remains unknown. Base-call qualities are not available, and no considerably larger clone is one nucleotide away.

The sequencing input was PBMCs. The chain joins TRBV5-1 to TRBJ2-5; the D gene is perhaps TRBD2, from 5 matching bases. The receptor was isolated from a woman in her late teens or twenties in good health and CMV-seropositive. The nucleotide sequence is given as TGCGCCAGCAGCTTTCGTGGTGGAGGCGAGACCCAGTACTTC. Its protein product is CASSFRGGGETQYF.